Listed below are T cell receptor beta chains from one sample, sequenced in a study of yellow fever vaccine responses in identical twins. TCRdb fed the RT-PCR reads into MiXCR, producing one record per CDR3 protein. The sample has about 11,000 distinct CDR3 sequences; over 75% are singletons. The sequencing here drew on T cells from blood (PBMCs), unsorted or a sorted subset (not recorded which), taken before or after yellow fever vaccination (not recorded which). The source is a young woman who received the yellow fever vaccine. The CDR3 runs from the conserved cysteine through the conserved F or W. The order of the fields is D gene, J gene, V gene, clone size, CDR3 protein, CDR3 DNA. The D gene is left open where the match is weak. Clone sizes are given selectively: once, few, many, or a class where the clone is expanded.

>NA|TRBJ2-5|TRBV5-5|once
CASSWVGPGDQETQYF
TGTGCCAGCAGCTGGGTGGGGCCGGGGGACCAAGAGACCCAGTACTTC
>NA|TRBJ2-1|TRBV11-1|few
CASSIRDGRKNEQFF
TGTGCCAGCAGCATAAGGGATGGTAGGAAAAATGAGCAGTTCTTC
>TRBD2|TRBJ2-1|TRBV18|NA
CASSPGTRGAYNEQFF
TGTGCCAGCTCACCGGGGACTAGGGGGGCCTACAATGAGCAGTTCTTC
>TRBD2|TRBJ2-1|TRBV29-1|NA
CSVEVEGGRYNEQFF
TGCAGCGTTGAAGTGGAGGGAGGGAGGTACAATGAGCAGTTCTTC
>NA|TRBJ2-3|TRBV20-1|once
CSARYTDTQYF
TGCAGCGCCCGATACACAGATACGCAGTATTTT
>TRBD1|TRBJ1-1|TRBV27|few
CASSFQGVNTEAFF
TGTGCCAGCAGTTTCCAGGGGGTAAACACTGAAGCTTTCTTT
>NA|TRBJ2-5|TRBV11-1|NA
CASNWGFGETQYF
TGTGCCAGCAACTGGGGATTTGGGGAGACCCAGTACTTC
>NA|TRBJ1-1|TRBV27|few
CASSSEPGYTEAFF
TGTGCCAGCAGTTCAGAGCCGGGGTACACTGAAGCTTTCTTT
>TRBD2|TRBJ2-7|TRBV12-3/TRBV12-4|NA
CASSLTASGMDEQYF
TGTGCCAGCAGTTTAACCGCTAGCGGGATGGATGAGCAGTACTTC
>NA|TRBJ1-2|TRBV7-8|NA
CASSLARGGYTF
TGTGCCAGCAGCTTAGCGAGGGGCGGCTACACCTTC
>TRBD1|TRBJ1-1|TRBV11-3|NA
CASSPGQGPEAFF
TGTGCCAGCAGCCCCGGACAGGGCCCTGAAGCTTTCTTT
>NA|TRBJ2-5|TRBV6-6|NA
CASSYSRETQYF
TGTGCCAGCAGTTACAGCCGAGAGACCCAGTACTTC
>NA|TRBJ2-5|TRBV29-1|NA
CSVEEGAIGETQYF
TGCAGCGTTGAGGAGGGGGCAATAGGGGAGACCCAGTACTTC
>NA|TRBJ1-5|TRBV7-3|NA
CASSLSQPQHF
TGTGCCAGCAGCTTAAGTCAGCCCCAGCATTTT
>NA|TRBJ2-1|TRBV19|few
CATGDEQFF
TGTGCCACCGGGGATGAGCAGTTCTTC
>NA|TRBJ2-6|TRBV28|NA
CASSSPIISGANVLTF
TGTGCCAGCAGTTCCCCCATCATCTCTGGGGCCAACGTCCTGACTTTC
>NA|TRBJ2-7|TRBV12-3/TRBV12-4|NA
CASSLAYYEQYF
TGTGCCAGCAGTTTAGCTTACTACGAGCAGTACTTC
>NA|TRBJ1-1|TRBV28|NA
CASSSEGTPFEAFF
TGTGCCAGCAGTTCGGAAGGGACTCCTTTCGAGGCTTTCTTT
>NA|TRBJ2-7|TRBV29-1|few
CSVEGGPYEQYF
TGCAGCGTTGAAGGGGGCCCCTACGAGCAGTACTTC
>TRBD2|TRBJ2-1|TRBV2|NA
CASSGTSGRAGYNEQFF
TGTGCCAGCAGTGGGACTAGCGGGAGGGCCGGATACAATGAGCAGTTCTTC
>NA|TRBJ1-2|TRBV5-6|NA
CASSLDGSNYGYTF
TGTGCCAGCAGCCTCGACGGAAGTAACTATGGCTACACCTTC
>TRBD1|TRBJ1-5|TRBV28|NA
CASSFLTGMSRQPQHF
TGTGCCAGCAGTTTCTTGACAGGGATGAGTCGTCAGCCCCAGCATTTT
>NA|TRBJ2-7|TRBV2|NA
CASQIRALLPYEQYF
TGTGCCAGTCAAATCCGGGCCCTCCTACCTTACGAGCAGTACTTC
>TRBD2|TRBJ2-7|TRBV29-1|NA
CSVRLADAYEQYF
TGCAGCGTCCGACTAGCGGATGCCTACGAGCAGTACTTC
>NA|TRBJ1-2|TRBV12-3/TRBV12-4|few
CASSPESYGYTF
TGTGCCAGCAGTCCCGAGTCCTATGGCTACACCTTC
>TRBD1|TRBJ1-5|TRBV6-5|few
CASSSDRAGNQPQHF
TGTGCCAGCAGTTCCGACAGGGCTGGCAATCAGCCCCAGCATTTT
>NA|TRBJ1-6|TRBV9|NA
CASSGTGMSPLHF
TGTGCCAGCAGCGGAACAGGGATGTCACCCCTCCACTTT
>NA|TRBJ2-7|TRBV7-9|NA
CASSSAFGSYEQYF
TGTGCCAGCAGTTCCGCTTTTGGATCCTACGAGCAGTACTTC
>NA|TRBJ2-2|TRBV29-1|NA
CSVGGLGQPGELFF
TGCAGCGTTGGAGGACTTGGGCAGCCCGGGGAGCTGTTTTTT
>NA|TRBJ1-5|TRBV28|NA
CASSLRTYNQPQHF
TGTGCCAGCAGTTTACGGACGTACAATCAGCCCCAGCATTTT
>NA|TRBJ2-6|TRBV28|NA
CASIDSPGANVLTF
TGTGCCAGCATTGACAGTCCTGGGGCCAACGTCCTGACTTTC
>NA|TRBJ2-1|TRBV20-1|NA
CSAREEGNEQFF
TGCAGTGCTAGAGAGGAAGGCAATGAGCAGTTCTTC
>TRBD2|TRBJ2-1|TRBV19|NA
CASSIDREGPYNEQFF
TGTGCCAGTAGTATAGATCGGGAGGGGCCCTACAATGAGCAGTTCTTC
>NA|TRBJ2-4|TRBV28|NA
CASSGGTPGWDIQYF
TGTGCCAGCAGCGGCGGGACCCCGGGTTGGGACATTCAGTACTTC
>NA|TRBJ1-1|TRBV2|NA
CASSEGRTALAFF
TGTGCCAGCAGTGAGGGAAGGACAGCTTTAGCTTTCTTT
>NA|TRBJ2-1|TRBV7-9|few
CASSLGYPNEQFF
TGTGCCAGCAGCTTAGGGTACCCCAATGAGCAGTTCTTC
>TRBD2|TRBJ2-1|TRBV6-4|NA
CASSDSAGGVDEQFF
TGTGCCAGCAGTGACTCAGCGGGAGGGGTCGATGAGCAGTTCTTC
>NA|TRBJ2-5|TRBV5-1|NA
CASSLEGLRQETQYF
TGCGCCAGCAGCTTGGAGGGACTCCGCCAAGAGACCCAGTACTTC
>TRBD1|TRBJ1-1|TRBV11-3|NA
CASSLVVLGQGGTEAFF
TGTGCCAGCAGCTTAGTGGTGCTGGGGCAGGGGGGAACTGAAGCTTTCTTT
>TRBD1|TRBJ1-1|TRBV7-9|NA
CASSMSTGIYTEAFF
TGTGCCAGCAGCATGTCGACAGGGATATACACTGAAGCTTTCTTT
>NA|TRBJ2-7|TRBV2|NA
CASSVHYYEQYF
TGTGCCAGCAGTGTACACTACTACGAGCAGTACTTC
>NA|TRBJ2-1|TRBV7-6|once
CASSLEQAGNIEQFF
TGTGCCAGCAGCTTAGAACAGGCAGGTAACATAGAGCAGTTCTTC
>TRBD1|TRBJ2-7|TRBV28|NA
CASSRGTGLSYEQYF
TGTGCCAGCAGCCGGGGGACAGGGCTCTCCTACGAGCAGTACTTC
>NA|TRBJ1-1|TRBV29-1|NA
CSVGLAALNTEAFF
TGCAGCGTTGGTCTGGCTGCCTTGAACACTGAAGCTTTCTTT
>NA|TRBJ1-1|TRBV11-1|NA
CASSKSGGAGTEAFF
TGTGCCAGCAGCAAGAGTGGGGGGGCAGGCACTGAAGCTTTCTTT
>NA|TRBJ2-7|TRBV27|NA
CASSLFSNYEQYF
TGTGCCAGCAGTTTATTTTCCAACTACGAGCAGTACTTC
>NA|TRBJ2-7|TRBV20-1|NA
CSATQDDSYEQYF
TGCAGTGCTACTCAGGACGACTCCTACGAGCAGTACTTC
>NA|TRBJ1-1|TRBV5-1|NA
CASSLGPMNTEAFF
TGCGCCAGCAGCTTGGGTCCCATGAACACTGAAGCTTTCTTT
>TRBD1|TRBJ1-5|TRBV20-1|NA
CSATRGLDQPQHF
TGCAGTGCTACCAGGGGGTTGGATCAGCCCCAGCATTTT
>NA|TRBJ2-5|TRBV5-6|NA
CASSLNGGETQYF
TGTGCCAGCAGCTTAAACGGCGGGGAGACCCAGTACTTC
>TRBD2|TRBJ2-7|TRBV2|NA
CASSEVLAGERYEQYF
TGTGCCAGCAGTGAAGTGCTAGCGGGAGAAAGGTACGAGCAGTACTTC
>NA|TRBJ2-1|TRBV6-4|few
CASSVVGTGEQFF
TGTGCCAGCAGTGTAGTCGGAACTGGCGAGCAGTTCTTC